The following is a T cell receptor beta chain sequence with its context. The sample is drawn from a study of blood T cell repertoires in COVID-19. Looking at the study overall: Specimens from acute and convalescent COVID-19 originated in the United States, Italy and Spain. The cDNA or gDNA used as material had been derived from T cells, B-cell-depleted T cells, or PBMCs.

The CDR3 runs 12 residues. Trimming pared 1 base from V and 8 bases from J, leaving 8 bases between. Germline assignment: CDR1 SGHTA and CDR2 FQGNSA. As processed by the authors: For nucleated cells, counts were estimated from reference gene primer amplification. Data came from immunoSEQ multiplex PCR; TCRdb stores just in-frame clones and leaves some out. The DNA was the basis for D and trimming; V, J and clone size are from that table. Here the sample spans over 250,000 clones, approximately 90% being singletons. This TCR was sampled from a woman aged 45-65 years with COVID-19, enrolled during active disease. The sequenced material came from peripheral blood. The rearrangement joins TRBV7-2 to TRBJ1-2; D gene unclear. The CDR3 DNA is TGTGCCAGCAGCTTAGATTCAGAAGGCTACACCTTC. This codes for CASSLDSEGYTF.